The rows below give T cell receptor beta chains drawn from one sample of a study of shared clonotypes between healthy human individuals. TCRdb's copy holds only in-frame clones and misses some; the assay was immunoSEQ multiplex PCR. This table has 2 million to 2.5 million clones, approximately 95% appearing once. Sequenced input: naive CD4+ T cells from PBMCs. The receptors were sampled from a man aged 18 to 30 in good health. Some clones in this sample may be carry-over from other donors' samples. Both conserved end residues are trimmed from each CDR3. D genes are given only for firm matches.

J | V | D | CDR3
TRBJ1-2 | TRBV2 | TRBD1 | ASSLNRGRSDGYT
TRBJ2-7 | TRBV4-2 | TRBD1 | ASSQPGTARGYEQY
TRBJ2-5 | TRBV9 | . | ASSEKGRYQETQY
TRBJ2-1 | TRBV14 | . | ASSQIFRGGDEQF
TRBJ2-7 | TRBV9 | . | ASSVVPWGYEQY
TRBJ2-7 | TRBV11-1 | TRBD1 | ASSSLRGSYEQY
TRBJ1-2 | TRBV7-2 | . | ASSLRGRTVYGYT
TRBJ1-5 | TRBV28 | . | ASSRLRKGHQPQH
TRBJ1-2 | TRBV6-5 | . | ASSSRVLYGYT
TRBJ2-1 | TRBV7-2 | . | ASILEEPTYNEQF
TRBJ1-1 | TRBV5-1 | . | ASSWGPEMNTEAF
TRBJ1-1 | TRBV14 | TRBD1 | ASSQLGRGRVGTEAF
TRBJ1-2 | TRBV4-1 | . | ASGDRYGYT
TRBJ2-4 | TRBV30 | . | AWSVFQTNIQY
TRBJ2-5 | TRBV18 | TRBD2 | ASSPKAGGPGTQY
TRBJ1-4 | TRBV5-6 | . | ASSTYGGTNEKLF
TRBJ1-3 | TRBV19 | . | ASSTTGTIGNTIY
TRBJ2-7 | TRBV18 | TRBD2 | ASSLGLAGLLSSYEQY